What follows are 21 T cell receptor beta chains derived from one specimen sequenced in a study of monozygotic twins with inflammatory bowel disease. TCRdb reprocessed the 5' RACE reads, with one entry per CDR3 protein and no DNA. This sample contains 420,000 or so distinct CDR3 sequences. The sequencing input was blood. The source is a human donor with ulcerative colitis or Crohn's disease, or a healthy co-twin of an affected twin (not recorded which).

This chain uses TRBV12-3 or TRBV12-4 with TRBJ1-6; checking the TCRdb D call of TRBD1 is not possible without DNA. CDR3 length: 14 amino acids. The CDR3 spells CASSPGANNSPLHF.

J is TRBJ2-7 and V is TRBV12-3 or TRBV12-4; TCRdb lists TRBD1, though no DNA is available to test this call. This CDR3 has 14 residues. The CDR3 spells CASSYTGEGYEQYF.

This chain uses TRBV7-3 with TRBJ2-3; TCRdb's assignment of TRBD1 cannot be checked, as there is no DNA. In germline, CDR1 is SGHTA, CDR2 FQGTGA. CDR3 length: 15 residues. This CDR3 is CASSLSVGNTDTQYF. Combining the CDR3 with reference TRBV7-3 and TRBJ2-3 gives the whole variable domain GAGVSQTPSNKVTEKGKYVELRCDPISGHTALYWYRQSLGQGPEFLIYFQGTGAADDSGLPNDRFFAVRPEGSVSTLKIQRTERGDSAVYLCASSLSVGNTDTQYFGPGTRLTVL.

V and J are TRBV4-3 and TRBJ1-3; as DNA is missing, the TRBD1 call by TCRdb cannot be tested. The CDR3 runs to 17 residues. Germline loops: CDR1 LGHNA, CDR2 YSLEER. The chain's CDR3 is CASSQLTGTASGNTIYF.

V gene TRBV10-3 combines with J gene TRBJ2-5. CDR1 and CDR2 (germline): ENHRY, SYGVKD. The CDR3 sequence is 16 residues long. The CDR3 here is CAISEAFHQALVTQYF.

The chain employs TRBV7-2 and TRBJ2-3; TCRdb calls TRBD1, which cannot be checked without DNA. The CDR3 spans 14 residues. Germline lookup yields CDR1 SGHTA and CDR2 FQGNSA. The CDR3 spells CASSSPFRADTQYF.

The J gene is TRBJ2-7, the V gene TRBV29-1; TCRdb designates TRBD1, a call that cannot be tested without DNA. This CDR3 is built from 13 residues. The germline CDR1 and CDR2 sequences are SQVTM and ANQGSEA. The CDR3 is CSVSSGQGAEQYF.

CDR3 sequence: CSVDGPGANVLTF. The chain combines TRBV29-1 with TRBJ2-6. The CDR3 is made up of 13 amino acids. Per the germline V gene, CDR1 is SQVTM and CDR2 is ANQGSEA.

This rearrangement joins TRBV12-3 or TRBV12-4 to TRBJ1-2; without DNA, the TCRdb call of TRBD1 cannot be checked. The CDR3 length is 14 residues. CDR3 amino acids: CASSLSARVYGYTF.

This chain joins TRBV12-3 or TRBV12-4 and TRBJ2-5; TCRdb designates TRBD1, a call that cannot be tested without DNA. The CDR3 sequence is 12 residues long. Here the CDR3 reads CASQGTQETQYF.

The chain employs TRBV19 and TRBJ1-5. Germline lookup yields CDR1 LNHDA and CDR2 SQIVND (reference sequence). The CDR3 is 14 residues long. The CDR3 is CASSGGKSNQPQHF.

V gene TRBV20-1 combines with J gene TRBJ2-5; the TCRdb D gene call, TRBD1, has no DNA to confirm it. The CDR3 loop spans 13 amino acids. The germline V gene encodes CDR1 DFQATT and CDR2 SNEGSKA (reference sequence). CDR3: CSARTGMVETQYF.

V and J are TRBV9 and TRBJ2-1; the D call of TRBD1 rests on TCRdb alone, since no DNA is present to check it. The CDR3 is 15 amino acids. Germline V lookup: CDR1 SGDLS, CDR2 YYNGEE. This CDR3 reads CASSASGGANNEQFF.

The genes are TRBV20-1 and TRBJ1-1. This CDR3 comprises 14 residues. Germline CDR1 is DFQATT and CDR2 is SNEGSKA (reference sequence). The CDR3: CSASRGPADTEAFF.

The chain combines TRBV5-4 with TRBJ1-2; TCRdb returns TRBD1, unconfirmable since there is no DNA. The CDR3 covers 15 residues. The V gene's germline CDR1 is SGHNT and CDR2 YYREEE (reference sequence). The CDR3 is CASSHTQGDYYGYTF.

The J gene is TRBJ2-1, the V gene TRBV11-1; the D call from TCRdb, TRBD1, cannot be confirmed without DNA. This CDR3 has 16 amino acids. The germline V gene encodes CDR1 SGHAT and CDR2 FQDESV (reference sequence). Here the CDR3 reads CASSSFGTVKNNEQFF.

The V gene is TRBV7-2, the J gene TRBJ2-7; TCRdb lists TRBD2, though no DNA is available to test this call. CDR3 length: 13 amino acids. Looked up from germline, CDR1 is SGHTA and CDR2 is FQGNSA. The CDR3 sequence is CASRRGLAGEQYF. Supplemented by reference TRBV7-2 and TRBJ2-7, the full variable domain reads GAGVSQSPSNKVTEKGKDVELRCDPISGHTALYWYRQSLGQGLEFLIYFQGNSAPDKSGLPSDRFSAERTGGSVSTLTIQRTQQEDSAVYLCASRRGLAGEQYFGPGTRLTVT.

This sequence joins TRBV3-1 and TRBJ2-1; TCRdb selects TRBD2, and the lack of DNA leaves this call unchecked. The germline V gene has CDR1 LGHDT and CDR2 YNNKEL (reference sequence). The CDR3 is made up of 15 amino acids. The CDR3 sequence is CASSQPGLVHNEQFF.

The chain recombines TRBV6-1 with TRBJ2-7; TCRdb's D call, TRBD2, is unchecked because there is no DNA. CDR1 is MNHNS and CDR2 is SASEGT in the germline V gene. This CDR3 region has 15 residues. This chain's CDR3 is CASSTNWRGSYEQYF.

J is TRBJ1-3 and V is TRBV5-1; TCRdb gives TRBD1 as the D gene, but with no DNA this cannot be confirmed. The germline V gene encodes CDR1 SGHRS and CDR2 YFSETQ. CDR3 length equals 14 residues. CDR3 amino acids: CASSWTGEGNTIYF.

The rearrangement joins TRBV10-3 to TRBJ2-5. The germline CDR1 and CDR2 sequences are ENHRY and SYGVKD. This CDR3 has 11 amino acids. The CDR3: CAISYQETQYF.